This T cell receptor beta chain was found in a study of T cell changes during pregnancy in multiple sclerosis. From germline, CDR1 is SGHNT and CDR2 YENEEA. The CDR3 is 17 residues long. V was clipped by 4 bases and J by 4 bases; unmatched bases: 13. Sequenced by immunoSEQ multiplex PCR; TCRdb stores in-frame clones only, minus some. The sample lists tens of thousands of clones, 90% seen once, with 3.3% in the top ten. The chain links TRBV11-3 to TRBJ2-1, with 7 bases identical to TRBD1. The TCR was taken from a female donor in good health, enrolled as a control in a pregnancy study. The sample here was peripheral blood, taken in the first trimester of pregnancy. CDR3 sequence: CASSSYSQGNLYNEQFF. The CDR3, as DNA: TGTGCCAGCAGCTCGTATTCACAGGGGAATCTTTACAATGAGCAGTTCTTC.